These T cell receptor beta chains were read from a single sample in a study of STAT5B mutations in CD4+ large granular lymphocyte leukemia. Libraries were prepared by immunoSEQ multiplex PCR; TCRdb keeps only in-frame clonotypes and omits some of them. The sample shows 23,000 or so clones, over 60% of them seen only once. The specimen was CD4+ T cells from blood buffy coats. Receptors were obtained from a human donor in good health. Both conserved end residues are part of each CDR3. Fields, in order: J gene, clone size, D gene, V gene, CDR3 DNA, CDR3 protein. A D gene is named only where the DNA matches it firmly. Where a row states a size, it is once, few, many or the class of an expanded clone; other rows omit it.

J: TRBJ2-1
size: .
D: TRBD2
V: TRBV9
DNA: TGTGCCAGCAGCGTAGGGACTAGCGGAGTCTCCTACAATGAGCAGTTCTTC
CDR3: CASSVGTSGVSYNEQFF

J: TRBJ2-3
size: .
D: .
V: TRBV16
DNA: TGTGCCAGCAGCCAATCTTCCGGGAATACGCAGTATTTT
CDR3: CASSQSSGNTQYF

J: TRBJ2-7
size: .
D: TRBD2
V: TRBV10-2
DNA: TGCGCCAGCAGTGAGTCGAGAGTTGTCGGGAGGACAATGGGTTACGAGCAGTACTTC
CDR3: CASSESRVVGRTMGYEQYF

J: TRBJ1-5
size: .
D: .
V: TRBV4-1
DNA: TGCGCCAGCAGCCAATTTGACGCAAATCAGCCCCAGCATTTT
CDR3: CASSQFDANQPQHF

J: TRBJ1-5
size: few
D: .
V: TRBV9
DNA: TGTGCCAGCAGCGTAGACCCTGGCCCCTCCAATCAGCCCCAGCATTTT
CDR3: CASSVDPGPSNQPQHF

J: TRBJ2-5
size: .
D: TRBD2
V: TRBV2
DNA: TGTGCCAGCAGTCCCCTCGGACTAGAGGGAGAGACCCAGTACTTC
CDR3: CASSPLGLEGETQYF

J: TRBJ2-3
size: .
D: TRBD2
V: TRBV10-3
DNA: TGTGCCATCAAGCCGGGAGGGCCAGATACGCAGTATTTT
CDR3: CAIKPGGPDTQYF

J: TRBJ1-1
size: .
D: .
V: TRBV11-2
DNA: TGTGCCAGCAGCTTATTGGGACTGAACACTGAAGCTTTCTTT
CDR3: CASSLLGLNTEAFF

J: TRBJ2-3
size: .
D: .
V: TRBV15
DNA: TGTGCCACCAGCAGAGGCGGAGGGGCCACAGATACGCAGTATTTT
CDR3: CATSRGGGATDTQYF

J: TRBJ2-2
size: .
D: TRBD2
V: TRBV5-5
DNA: TGTGCCAGCAGCTTGGGGCTAGCGGGAGGTGTCGGGGAGCTGTTTTTT
CDR3: CASSLGLAGGVGELFF

J: TRBJ1-3
size: .
D: TRBD1
V: TRBV6-6
DNA: TGTGCCAGCAGTTACGGGGGACAGACCTCTGGAAACACCATATATTTT
CDR3: CASSYGGQTSGNTIYF

J: TRBJ2-1
size: once
D: TRBD2
V: TRBV6-4
DNA: TGTGCCAGCAGTGGCTGGGCTAGCGGGAGCCCCCACAATGAGCAGTTCTTC
CDR3: CASSGWASGSPHNEQFF

J: TRBJ2-7
size: .
D: .
V: TRBV5-4
DNA: TGTGCCAGCAGCTTGTACCGGGAGTACAGCGAGCAGTACTTC
CDR3: CASSLYREYSEQYF

J: TRBJ2-3
size: .
D: TRBD2
V: TRBV13
DNA: TGTGCCAGCAGCTTTCATAGCGGGAGTGAACGCACAGATACGCAGTATTTT
CDR3: CASSFHSGSERTDTQYF

J: TRBJ1-2
size: few
D: TRBD1
V: TRBV27
DNA: TGTGCCAGCAGACAGGGGATAAACTATGGCTACACCTTC
CDR3: CASRQGINYGYTF

J: TRBJ2-1
size: .
D: TRBD2
V: TRBV5-5
DNA: TGTGCCAGCAGCTTGAAGACGGGAGGGCCGACATCCTACAATGAGCAGTTCTTC
CDR3: CASSLKTGGPTSYNEQFF

J: TRBJ1-1
size: few
D: .
V: TRBV30
DNA: TGTGCCTGGAGTAGGGTTCACACTGAAGCTTTCTTT
CDR3: CAWSRVHTEAFF

J: TRBJ2-1
size: .
D: TRBD2
V: TRBV11-2
DNA: TGTGCCAGCAGCTCAGGACTAGCGGGAGCCGAGCAGTTCTTC
CDR3: CASSSGLAGAEQFF

J: TRBJ1-5
size: .
D: .
V: TRBV19
DNA: TGTGCCAGTTCCCCCAGGCAACGTAATCAGCCCCAGCATTTT
CDR3: CASSPRQRNQPQHF

J: TRBJ1-4
size: .
D: .
V: TRBV25-1
DNA: TGTGCCAGCAGTGAATACCCGCAGAATAATGAAAAACTGTTTTTT
CDR3: CASSEYPQNNEKLFF

J: TRBJ1-1
size: .
D: .
V: TRBV7-9
DNA: TGTGCCAGCAGCTTACGGACCCATAACACTGAAGCTTTCTTT
CDR3: CASSLRTHNTEAFF

J: TRBJ1-2
size: once
D: TRBD1
V: TRBV6-6
DNA: TGTGCCAGCAGTCACCGGGACAGTGCTAACTATGGCTACACCTTC
CDR3: CASSHRDSANYGYTF

J: TRBJ2-3
size: .
D: .
V: TRBV9
DNA: TGTGCCAGCAGCGTAGCCCCTAGTAGTGCAGATACGCAGTATTTT
CDR3: CASSVAPSSADTQYF

J: TRBJ1-1
size: .
D: .
V: TRBV5-1
DNA: TGCGCCAGCAGCTTGTGGGATATGAACACTGAAGCTTTCTTT
CDR3: CASSLWDMNTEAFF

J: TRBJ2-1
size: once
D: TRBD1
V: TRBV28
DNA: TGTGCCAGCAGTTTATTAGTAAGTGACAGGGGCACGAATGAGCAGTTCTTC
CDR3: CASSLLVSDRGTNEQFF

J: TRBJ1-1
size: .
D: TRBD1
V: TRBV6-5
DNA: TGTGCCAGCAGTTACTTCAGGGGGAGGAAGACTGAAGCTTTCTTT
CDR3: CASSYFRGRKTEAFF

J: TRBJ2-1
size: .
D: .
V: TRBV5-4
DNA: TGTGCCAGCAGCTTGTCGACAGATAACAATGAGCAGTTCTTC
CDR3: CASSLSTDNNEQFF

J: TRBJ1-3
size: .
D: .
V: TRBV14
DNA: TGTGCCAGCAGCCCTCGCGGACGTTTAGGAAACACCATATATTTT
CDR3: CASSPRGRLGNTIYF

J: TRBJ2-3
size: .
D: .
V: TRBV5-4
DNA: TGTGCCAGCAGCTTATGGCTCGCAGATACGCAGTATTTT
CDR3: CASSLWLADTQYF

J: TRBJ1-2
size: .
D: .
V: TRBV19
DNA: TGTGCCAGTAGTATAGATTTTCAGGGGCGCTACACCTTC
CDR3: CASSIDFQGRYTF

J: TRBJ1-1
size: .
D: .
V: TRBV28
DNA: TGTGCCAGCCAGACTCGGACATCTGAAGCTTTCTTT
CDR3: CASQTRTSEAFF

J: TRBJ2-5
size: .
D: .
V: TRBV5-1
DNA: TGCGCCAGCAGCGCGAGTGAGACCCAGTACTTC
CDR3: CASSASETQYF

J: TRBJ2-7
size: .
D: TRBD2
V: TRBV6-6
DNA: TGTGCCAGCAGTTACTCTGGGCTAGCGGGCTCCTACGAGCAGTACTTC
CDR3: CASSYSGLAGSYEQYF

J: TRBJ1-2
size: .
D: TRBD1
V: TRBV2
DNA: TGTGCCAGCACAGGACAGGGAAACTATGGCTACACCTTC
CDR3: CASTGQGNYGYTF

J: TRBJ1-1
size: few
D: .
V: TRBV7-2
DNA: TGTGCCAGCAGTGTCGGGATGAACACTGAAGCTTTCTTT
CDR3: CASSVGMNTEAFF

J: TRBJ2-7
size: .
D: .
V: TRBV30
DNA: TGTGCCTGTAGCGGAAGCTACGAGCAGTACTTC
CDR3: CACSGSYEQYF

J: TRBJ1-1
size: .
D: .
V: TRBV19
DNA: TGTGCCAGTAGTAAGACGGGAGACACTGAAGCTTTCTTT
CDR3: CASSKTGDTEAFF

J: TRBJ2-1
size: .
D: TRBD2
V: TRBV11-2
DNA: TGTGCCAGCAGCCGGGGGACTAGCGGGATTCTACCGGGGTACAATGAGCAGTTCTTC
CDR3: CASSRGTSGILPGYNEQFF

J: TRBJ2-5
size: once
D: .
V: TRBV19
DNA: TGTGCCAGTAGTATAACACAGAGCCAAGAGACCCAGTACTTC
CDR3: CASSITQSQETQYF

J: TRBJ2-7
size: .
D: .
V: TRBV11-2
DNA: TGTGCCAGCAGCTCCAACACCGATGGCTCCTACGAGCAGTACTTC
CDR3: CASSSNTDGSYEQYF

J: TRBJ2-5
size: .
D: TRBD2
V: TRBV13
DNA: TGTGCCAGCAGCTTAGGCCTTGAGTTAGCGGGCGACCACCAAGAGACCCAGTACTTC
CDR3: CASSLGLELAGDHQETQYF